This T cell receptor beta chain was documented in a study of a mutant IDH1 vaccine in newly diagnosed glioma. Study in general: The start of vaccination came 4-6 weeks after radiotherapy alone, or with temozolomide cycles. Receipt of radiotherapy, temozolomide, or both preceded the study, and most received both.

TCRdb's table, derived via immunoSEQ multiplex PCR, lists solely in-frame clones and lacks some. The sample has about 48,000 clones, roughly 80% seen once; the top ten hold 6% to 8%. Indicated time point: week 35, safety follow-up. One vaccine dose held 300 ug of mutant IDH1 20-mer peptide and came with topical imiquimod. Vaccinations, eight in total, occurred in weeks 1, 3, 5, 7, 11, 15, 19, 23. The CDR3 totals 16 residues. Trimming removed 4 bases from V and 0 bases from J; junction bases left unmatched: 6. Per germline, CDR1 MGHRA and CDR2 YSYEKL. Comment on this clone: Its antigen is as yet unknown.

Sequenced material: PBMCs, taken from a glioma patient whose treatment included an IDH1 peptide vaccine. The chain is built from TRBV4-1 and TRBJ2-3; 8 bases agree with TRBD2. The TCR originated in a man aged 40-49 years with glioma. The CDR3 DNA reads as TGCGCCAGCAGCCTAAAACTAGCGGACAGCACAGATACGCAGTATTTT. Translating it yields CASSLKLADSTDTQYF.